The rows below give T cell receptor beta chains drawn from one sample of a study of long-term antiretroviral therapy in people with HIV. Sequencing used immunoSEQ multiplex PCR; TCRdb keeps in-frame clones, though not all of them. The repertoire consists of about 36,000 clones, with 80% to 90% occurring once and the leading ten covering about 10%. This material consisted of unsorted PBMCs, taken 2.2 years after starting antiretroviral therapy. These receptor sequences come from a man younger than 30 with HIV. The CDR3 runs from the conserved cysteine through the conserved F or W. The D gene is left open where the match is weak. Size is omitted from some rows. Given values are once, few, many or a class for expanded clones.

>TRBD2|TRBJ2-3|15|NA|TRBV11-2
TGTGCCAGCAGCCTCATAGCGGGGGGGCGGGATACGCAGTATTTT
CASSLIAGGRDTQYF
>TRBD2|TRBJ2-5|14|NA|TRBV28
TGTGCCAGCAGTCCATCGGGGGGGTGGGAGACCCAGTACTTC
CASSPSGGWETQYF
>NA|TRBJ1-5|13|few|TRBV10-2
TGCGCCAGCAGTGAGGGGGAGCATCAGCCCCAGCATTTT
CASSEGEHQPQHF
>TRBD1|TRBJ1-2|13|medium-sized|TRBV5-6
TGTGCCAGCAGCTTCCGACAGGGCTATGGCTACACCTTC
CASSFRQGYGYTF
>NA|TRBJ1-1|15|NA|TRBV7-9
TGTGCCAGCAGCTTAAACCGGGGGGACACCCATGAAGCTTTCTTT
CASSLNRGDTHEAFF
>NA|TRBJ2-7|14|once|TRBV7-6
TGTGCCAGCAGCTTAAAGGCTGGCGGGTACGAGCAGTACTTC
CASSLKAGGYEQYF
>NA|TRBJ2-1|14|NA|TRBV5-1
TGCGCCAGCAGCTTGGCGGGACCCTCCAATGAGCAGTTCTTC
CASSLAGPSNEQFF
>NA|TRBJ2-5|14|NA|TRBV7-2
TGTGCCAGCAGCTTAGTTCGCGGGCAAGAGACCCAGTACTTC
CASSLVRGQETQYF
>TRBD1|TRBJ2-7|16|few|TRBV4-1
TGCGCCAGCAGCCTCTCCTCCGGGACAGGGGACGTCGAGCAGTACTTC
CASSLSSGTGDVEQYF
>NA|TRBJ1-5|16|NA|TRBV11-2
TGTGCCAGCAGCCCAACGAAAAGCTTCCACAATCAGCCCCAGCATTTT
CASSPTKSFHNQPQHF
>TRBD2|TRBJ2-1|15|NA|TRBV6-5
TGTGCCAGCAGTACCGGACTAGCGGGAGTGTATGAGCAGTTCTTC
CASSTGLAGVYEQFF
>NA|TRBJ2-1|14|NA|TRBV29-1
TGCAGCGTTGTGGACCGGAGCTCCTACAATGAGCAGTTCTTC
CSVVDRSSYNEQFF
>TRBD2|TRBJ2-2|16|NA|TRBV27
TGTGCCAGCAGTTTGTTGGGACTAGAGAACACCGGGGAGCTGTTTTTT
CASSLLGLENTGELFF
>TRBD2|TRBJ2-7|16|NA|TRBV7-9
TGTGCCAGCAGCTTAGTCGGAGCGGGAGGCGGGTACGAGCAGTACTTC
CASSLVGAGGGYEQYF
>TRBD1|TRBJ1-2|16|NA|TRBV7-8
TGTGCCAGCAGCCGAGACAGGGCCCCGGGGCCCTATGGCTACACCTTC
CASSRDRAPGPYGYTF
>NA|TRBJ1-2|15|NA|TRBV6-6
TGTGCCAGCAGTTACCCGATCAGGGAGGCGACGGGCTACACCTTC
CASSYPIREATGYTF
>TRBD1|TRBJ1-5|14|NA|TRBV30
TGTGCCTGGACCGTCAGGGGGGTCAATCAGCCCCAGCATTTT
CAWTVRGVNQPQHF
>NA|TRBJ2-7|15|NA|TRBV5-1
TGCGCCAGCAGCCAGACCCCGGGTCCCTCCTACGAGCAGTACTTC
CASSQTPGPSYEQYF
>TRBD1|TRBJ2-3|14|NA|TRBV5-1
TGCGCCAGCATACGGGACAGGGGCACAGATACGCAGTATTTT
CASIRDRGTDTQYF
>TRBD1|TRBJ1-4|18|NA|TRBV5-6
TGTGCCAGCAGCTTGGGACAGGGCACAATTGCAACTAATGAAAAACTGTTTTTT
CASSLGQGTIATNEKLFF
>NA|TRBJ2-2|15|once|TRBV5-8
TGTGCCAGCAGCTTGTCGGTCTACCTCACCGGGGAGCTGTTTTTT
CASSLSVYLTGELFF
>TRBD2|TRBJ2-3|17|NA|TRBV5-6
TGTGCCAGCAGCTTGACCCAACTAGCGGGAGGCTCAGATACGCAGTATTTT
CASSLTQLAGGSDTQYF